A selection of T cell receptor beta chains follows, all from one sample in a study of shared clonotypes between healthy human individuals. The table came from immunoSEQ multiplex PCR; TCRdb's copy has only in-frame clones and leaves some out. The sample holds about 560,000 clones; roughly 79% are singletons and the top ten take around 12%. Material for sequencing was PBMCs. Receptors were obtained from a middle-aged woman in good health. Some clones in this sample may be carry-over from other donors' samples. Each CDR3 is given with its conserved first and last residue. D genes are given only for firm matches. Expanded clones are given a class, and other clones once, few, many or no size at all.

V gene	clone size	D gene	J gene	CDR3 length	CDR3 DNA	CDR3 protein
TRBV6-5	.	.	TRBJ2-3	13	TGTGCCAGCAGTTACCCTACCACAGATACGCAGTATTTT	CASSYPTTDTQYF
TRBV6-1	.	.	TRBJ1-2	14	TGTGCCAGCAGTGAAGGGGAGGGTTTCTATGGCTACACCTTC	CASSEGEGFYGYTF
TRBV19	.	TRBD2	TRBJ2-7	14	TGTGCCAGTAGTATCCCGGGACTAGCAAACGAGCAGTACTTC	CASSIPGLANEQYF
TRBV7-2	.	.	TRBJ2-7	14	TGTGCCAGCGGAGGGCTCGAGAGCTCCTACGAGCAGTACTTC	CASGGLESSYEQYF
TRBV27	.	TRBD1	TRBJ1-2	15	TGTGCCAGCAGGTACAACGGACAGGGGGTATCTGGCTACACCTTC	CASRYNGQGVSGYTF
TRBV4-1	.	.	TRBJ2-5	14	TGCGCCAGCAGCCAAGGCCAGCTCCAAGAGACCCAGTACTTC	CASSQGQLQETQYF
TRBV4-2	.	.	TRBJ2-7	15	TGTGCCAGCAGCGTCGGCGGGACCCGCTCCTACGAGCAGTACTTC	CASSVGGTRSYEQYF
TRBV20-1	once	.	TRBJ1-1	11	TGCAGTGCTACATCAACCGAGCTGGGTTTCTTT	CSATSTELGFF
TRBV4-1	.	.	TRBJ2-7	15	TGCGCCAGCAGCCAAGGGGGGGCAGGGGTGAAGGAGCAGTACTTC	CASSQGGAGVKEQYF
TRBV7-2	.	TRBD1	TRBJ1-2	12	TGTGCCAGCAGCGTGACAGGGGCTGGCTACACCTTC	CASSVTGAGYTF
TRBV30	few	.	TRBJ1-5	15	TGTGCCTGGAGTGTGGGGGCCAACGAGCATCAGCCCCAGCATTTT	CAWSVGANEHQPQHF
TRBV6-1	.	.	TRBJ2-5	15	TGTGCCAGCAGAACAGGGATCGGGGTTGCGGAGACCCAGTACTTC	CASRTGIGVAETQYF
TRBV7-9	.	.	TRBJ1-4	15	TGTGCCAGCAGCCGCCGGGACTGGCCCGTGGAAAAACTGTTTTTT	CASSRRDWPVEKLFF
TRBV4-2	.	.	TRBJ2-3	18	TGTGCCAGCAGCTACGGGGCGAGCGGGTTGTGGTTCACAGATACGCAGTATTTT	CASSYGASGLWFTDTQYF
TRBV6-1	.	TRBD1	TRBJ1-2	14	TGTGCCAGCAGGTCCGACAGGGGCTACTATGGCTACACCTTC	CASRSDRGYYGYTF
TRBV6-1	.	.	TRBJ2-7	16	TGTGCCAGCAGTGAAGCGTCAACGGGACTCGCCTACGAGCAGTACTTC	CASSEASTGLAYEQYF
TRBV28	.	TRBD2	TRBJ2-5	16	TGTGCCAGCAGTCCCTCACTAGCGGGAGTCGCAGAGACCCAGTACTTC	CASSPSLAGVAETQYF
TRBV28	once	.	TRBJ2-7	12	TGTGCCAGCAGCCCCACGGCTCGCGAGCAGTACTTC	CASSPTAREQYF
TRBV11-3	few	.	TRBJ2-2	13	TGTGCCAGCAGCTTACTAAACACCGGGGAGCTGTTTTTT	CASSLLNTGELFF
TRBV14	.	TRBD2	TRBJ2-1	17	TGTGCCAGCAGCCCCTTACGGGGACTAGCGGGAGGGACGGAGCAGTTCTTC	CASSPLRGLAGGTEQFF
TRBV28	.	.	TRBJ1-5	13	TGTGCCACCTTGCGGGGGGGCAATCAGCCCCAGCATTTT	CATLRGGNQPQHF
TRBV7-2	few	.	TRBJ2-1	12	TGTGCCAGCAGCTTAGGTAGAGGTGAGCAGTTCTTC	CASSLGRGEQFF
TRBV19	.	.	TRBJ1-3	22	TGTGCCAGTAGTACCCGACCCCCTACAGATTACGAGGACAGAAGCTCTGGAAACACCATATATTTT	CASSTRPPTDYEDRSSGNTIYF
TRBV11-2	.	TRBD2	TRBJ2-1	16	TGTGCCAGCAGCTCTTTAGCGGGAGGGCCAGGGAATGAGCAGTTCTTC	CASSSLAGGPGNEQFF
TRBV6-5	medium-sized	.	TRBJ2-7	13	TGTGCCAGCAGCCTTGTGGGGGGCTACGAGCAGTACTTC	CASSLVGGYEQYF
TRBV30	once	.	TRBJ2-5	13	TGTGCCTGGAGTGTTGAGGGTTGGGAGACCCAGTACTTC	CAWSVEGWETQYF
TRBV29-1	many	TRBD2	TRBJ2-1	17	TGCAGCGTTGTCGATCCTTACACGCCGGGAGGCCCGAATGAGCAGTTCTTC	CSVVDPYTPGGPNEQFF
TRBV7-6	.	.	TRBJ2-1	12	TGTGCCAGCAGCTTTATGGGGAATGAGCAGTTCTTC	CASSFMGNEQFF
TRBV4-1	.	.	TRBJ2-7	14	TGCGCCAGCAGCCAAGCGGGGGTAGGAGTCGAGCAGTACTTC	CASSQAGVGVEQYF
TRBV27	.	TRBD2	TRBJ2-7	14	TGTGCCAGCAGTTTTGGCTGGGAGGGCTACGAGCAGTACTTC	CASSFGWEGYEQYF
TRBV28	.	.	TRBJ1-6	15	TGTGCCAGCAGGATACAGGGCTCCAGGGTCTCGGCCCTCCACTTT	CASRIQGSRVSALHF
TRBV7-2	.	.	TRBJ2-5	15	TGTGCCAGCAGCCTTACCCCGGTGGTTCAAGAGACCCAGTACTTC	CASSLTPVVQETQYF
TRBV27	.	.	TRBJ2-7	16	TGTGCCAGCAGTTTCCCCGGGGGACCGGCATCCTACGAGCAGTACTTC	CASSFPGGPASYEQYF
TRBV28	.	.	TRBJ2-1	13	TGTGCCAGCAGTTCCTCCCCGTTGGGGCGGCAGTTCTTC	CASSSSPLGRQFF
TRBV7-9	once	TRBD1	TRBJ1-4	15	TGTGCCAGCAGTTCAGACAGGGGTTCTAATGAAAAACTGTTTTTT	CASSSDRGSNEKLFF
TRBV28	.	.	TRBJ2-1	12	TGTGCCAGCAGTTTACGTTACGGTGAGCAGTTCTTC	CASSLRYGEQFF
TRBV2	.	.	TRBJ2-7	16	TGTGCCAGCAGTGAGAACAGGGATATTTTCGCCTACGAGCAGTACTTC	CASSENRDIFAYEQYF
TRBV4-1	.	.	TRBJ2-2	17	TGCGCCAGCAGCCAGGCACAAACAGGGTGGGGCACCGGGGAGCTGTTTTTT	CASSQAQTGWGTGELFF
TRBV28	.	.	TRBJ2-5	12	TGTGCCAGCACAGGGAACGGGGAGACCCAGTACTTC	CASTGNGETQYF
TRBV5-4	.	.	TRBJ2-1	13	TGTGCCAGCAGCCCCCGCACCTACAATGAGCAGTTCTTC	CASSPRTYNEQFF
TRBV19	.	.	TRBJ1-5	15	TGTGCCAGTAGTAGGGGGGTTAGAAGCAATCAGCCCCAGCATTTT	CASSRGVRSNQPQHF
TRBV30	once	.	TRBJ1-3	14	TGTGCCTGGAGTGTATTCCTCTCTGGAAACACCATATATTTT	CAWSVFLSGNTIYF
TRBV28	.	.	TRBJ2-5	14	TGTGCCAGCAGTCTAGGGGGAGAGCTAGAGACCCAGTACTTC	CASSLGGELETQYF
TRBV7-2	.	.	TRBJ2-4	18	TGTGCCAGCAGCTCATCCGGGACCAAGCTTCTAGCCAAAAACATTCAGTACTTC	CASSSSGTKLLAKNIQYF
TRBV5-1	.	TRBD2	TRBJ2-3	18	TGCGCCAGCAGCTTGGCTCTAGCGGTACCGTGGGTGTCAGATACGCAGTATTTT	CASSLALAVPWVSDTQYF
TRBV5-6	few	.	TRBJ2-1	15	TGTGCCAGCAGCATACGGACAGGAGGGGACAATGAGCAGTTCTTC	CASSIRTGGDNEQFF
TRBV4-1	.	TRBD2	TRBJ2-5	15	TGCGCCAGCAGCCCGAGTCACACTAGCGGGAGCCAACCGTACTTC	CASSPSHTSGSQPYF
TRBV5-4	.	TRBD1	TRBJ1-2	15	TGTGCCAGCAGCCACGGGACAGGCTTTGGCTATGGCTACACCTTC	CASSHGTGFGYGYTF
TRBV4-1	many	.	TRBJ2-7	16	TGCGCCAGCAGCCAAGAGATCCCGACAGTCCCCTACGAGCAGTACTTC	CASSQEIPTVPYEQYF
TRBV9	.	.	TRBJ1-3	15	TGTGCCAGCGGGGTGACCCGGGGCGACGGAAACACCATATATTTT	CASGVTRGDGNTIYF
TRBV7-3	.	TRBD2	TRBJ2-1	16	TGTGCCAGCAGCTCCTTGCCTAGCGGGAGCGACAATGAGCAGTTCTTC	CASSSLPSGSDNEQFF
TRBV30	.	.	TRBJ1-3	15	TGTGCCTGGAGTTGGGACACCTTCTCTGGAAACACCATATATTTT	CAWSWDTFSGNTIYF
TRBV15	.	.	TRBJ1-4	15	TGTGCCACCAGCAGAGATGGGAGGGCTAATGAAAAACTGTTTTTT	CATSRDGRANEKLFF
TRBV27	.	.	TRBJ2-7	13	TGTGCCAGCAGTTTTGCGGCTTCCTACGAGCAGTACTTC	CASSFAASYEQYF